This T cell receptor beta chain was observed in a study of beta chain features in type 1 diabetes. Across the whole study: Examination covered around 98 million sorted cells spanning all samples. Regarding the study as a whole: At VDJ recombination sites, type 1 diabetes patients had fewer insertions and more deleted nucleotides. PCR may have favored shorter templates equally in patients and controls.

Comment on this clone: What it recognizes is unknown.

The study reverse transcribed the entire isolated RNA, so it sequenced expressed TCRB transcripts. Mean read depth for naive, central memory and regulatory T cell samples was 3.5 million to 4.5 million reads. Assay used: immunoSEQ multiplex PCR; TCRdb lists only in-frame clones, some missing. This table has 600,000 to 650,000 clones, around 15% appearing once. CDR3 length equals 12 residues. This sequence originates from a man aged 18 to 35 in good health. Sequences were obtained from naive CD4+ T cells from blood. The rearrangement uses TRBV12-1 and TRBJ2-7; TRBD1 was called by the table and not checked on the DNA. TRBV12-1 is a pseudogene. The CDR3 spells CASHQGTYEQYF. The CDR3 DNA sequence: TGTGCCAGCCACCAGGGAACCTACGAGCAGTACTTC.